This entry lists 27 T cell receptor beta chains sequenced from one sample in a study of a mutant IDH1 vaccine in newly diagnosed glioma. No antigens are known for them. As for time point: week 47, end of study. A 20-mer mutant IDH1 peptide at 300 ug was injected subcutaneously with topical imiquimod. The method was immunoSEQ multiplex PCR; TCRdb's version includes in-frame clones alone and lacks a portion of them. The sample has tens of thousands of clones, 83% seen once. Sample: PBMCs, taken from a glioma patient whose treatment included an IDH1 peptide vaccine. These receptor sequences come from a woman aged 45-59 years with glioma.

The chain couples TRBV20-1 to TRBJ2-7, with D perhaps matching TRBD2 (5 bases). The CDR3 is 11 residues long. Germline CDR1 reads DFQATT; CDR2 reads SNEGSKA (reference sequence). Trimming stripped 2 bases from V and 5 bases from J, with 7 bases between. The DNA for the CDR3 is TGCAGTGCTAGATTCGGGGACGAGCAGTACTTC. Amino acids: CSARFGDEQYF.

This clone is labeled medium-sized. The chain combines TRBV5-1 with TRBJ1-2; possibly TRBD1 for D (5 bases). The CDR3 runs to 15 residues. V shed 0 bases and J shed 3 bases, with 12 bases lying between them. Germline CDR1 SGHRS, CDR2 YFSETQ. The CDR3 region is CASSLDPGQDYGYTF. The CDR3 coding sequence is TGCGCCAGCAGCTTGGACCCAGGGCAGGACTATGGCTACACCTTC.

The V and J genes are TRBV2 and TRBJ1-2; D is unclear. CDR1 and CDR2 from the germline V gene are SNHLY and FYNNEI. Between the trimmed V and J ends, which lost 0 bases and 14 bases, there was a span of 19 bases. The CDR3 consists of 14 residues. CDR3 amino acids: CASSEALLATHRTF. The CDR3 region has the DNA TGTGCCAGCAGTGAAGCGCTTCTCGCTACGCACCGGACCTTC. Looking up the rest from reference TRBV2 and TRBJ1-2 gives the full variable domain: EPEVTQTPSHQVTQMGQEVILRCVPISNHLYFYWYRQILGQKVEFLVSFYNNEISEKSEIFDDQFSVERPDGSNFTLKIRSTKLEDSAMYFCASSEALLATHRTFGSGTRLTVV.

The rearrangement uses TRBV6-6 and TRBJ1-2; D remains unclear. This CDR3 is built from 14 residues. V was trimmed by 6 bases and J by 2 bases, leaving 13 bases between them. The V gene's germline CDR1 is MNHNY and CDR2 SVGAGI (reference sequence). CDR3 sequence (DNA): TGTGCCAGCAGCTCTCCGACATGGAACTATGGCTACACCTTC. It is translated as CASSSPTWNYGYTF.

The rearrangement uses TRBV6-6 and TRBJ1-5, with no clear D. The V gene's germline CDR1 is MNHNY and CDR2 SVGAGI (reference sequence). This CDR3 is 12 amino acids long. Trimming shortened V by 7 bases and J by 0 bases, and 4 bases separated the two germline ends. The CDR3 DNA is TGTGCCAGCACCCTTAGCAATCAGCCCCAGCATTTT. Protein sequence: CASTLSNQPQHF.

This rearrangement joins TRBV27 to TRBJ1-2; 10 bases match TRBD1. This CDR3 contains 15 residues. Germline V gives CDR1 MNHEY, CDR2 SMNVEV (reference sequence). The V gene end was trimmed by 5 bases and the J gene end by 5 bases; junction bases not matched to a gene: 8. The CDR3 DNA sequence: TGTGCCAGCAGTCCGCCGGGACAGGGGTTATATGGCTACACCTTC. Protein: CASSPPGQGLYGYTF.

CDR3 sequence (DNA): TGTGCCAGCAGCGAAATGGGGACCTATAATTCACCCCTCCACTTT. Protein product: CASSEMGTYNSPLHF. The genes are TRBV6-6 and TRBJ1-6; D is uncertain. Germline V CDR1 and CDR2: MNHNY, SVGAGI (reference sequence). The CDR3 runs to 15 residues. V was pared by 6 bases and J by 2 bases, with 11 bases between.

This clone was recorded only once. The chain has TRBV5-6 and TRBJ2-5; 7 nucleotides agree with TRBD2. Trimming cost V 3 bases and J 5 bases; bases outside gene matches: 10. Germline values: CDR1 SGHDT, CDR2 YYEEEE. The CDR3 runs 15 residues. The CDR3 coding sequence is TGTGCCAGCAGCTCCAGACTAGCCCTGAGGGAGACCCAGTACTTC. This translates into CASSSRLALRETQYF.

The rearrangement uses TRBV7-6 and TRBJ1-3; D is unclear. The V and J ends lost 1 base and 8 bases respectively, with 12 bases between them. CDR1 is SGHVS, CDR2 FNYEAQ, per germline. The CDR3 extends over 14 amino acids. The CDR3 here is CASSLGLGSYTIYF. CDR3 DNA sequence: TGTGCCAGCAGCTTAGGGCTGGGGTCCTACACCATATATTTT. Combining the CDR3 with reference TRBV7-6 and TRBJ1-3 gives the whole variable domain GAGVSQSPRYKVTKRGQDVALRCDPISGHVSLYWYRQALGQGPEFLTYFNYEAQQDKSGLPNDRFSAERPEGSISTLTIQRTEQRDSAMYRCASSLGLGSYTIYFGEGSWLTVV.

The chain is built from TRBV11-2 and TRBJ1-1; the D is unclear. The V end was cut by 5 bases, the J end by 0 bases, with 10 bases between. CDR1 is SGHAT and CDR2 is FQNNGV in the germline V gene. CDR3 size: 14 residues. CDR3 region: CASSLPPMNTEAFF. In DNA, the CDR3 is TGTGCCAGCAGCCTCCCGCCTATGAACACTGAAGCTTTCTTT.

This chain uses TRBV19 with TRBJ2-7; TRBD1 agrees at 7 bases. This CDR3 region has 16 residues. The germline CDR1 and CDR2 sequences are LNHDA and SQIVND (reference sequence). The J segment lost 2 bases and the V segment lost 4 bases, leaving 11 bases of the junction unmatched. The CDR3 sequence: CASSTLTGQKTYEQYF. Written as DNA, the CDR3 is TGTGCCAGTAGTACTCTCACGGGACAGAAGACCTACGAGCAGTACTTC.

The chain combines TRBV5-1 with TRBJ2-3; no firm D call. Trimming took 2 bases from V and 0 from J, leaving 4 bases between them. CDR3 length: 13 residues. Germline values: CDR1 SGHRS, CDR2 YFSETQ. CDR3 DNA: TGCGCCAGCAGCTTAGGTAGCACAGATACGCAGTATTTT. As protein: CASSLGSTDTQYF.

V is TRBV2 and J is TRBJ2-7, with TRBD2 identical over 9 bases. This CDR3 comprises 16 residues. CDR1 is SNHLY, CDR2 FYNNEI, per germline. V lost 3 bases and J lost 4; bases outside the gene matches: 10. CDR3 nucleotide sequence: TGTGCCAGCAGTGAGGGCGGCGGGGGGGCCGGGTACGAGCAGTACTTC. It translates to CASSEGGGGAGYEQYF.

The J gene is TRBJ1-2, the V gene TRBV7-2, with 7 positions matching TRBD1. The CDR3 has 15 amino acids. From germline, CDR1 is SGHTA and CDR2 FQGNSA. J lost 5 bases, V lost 0 bases, and 6 bases had no gene match. In DNA, the CDR3 is TGTGCCAGCAGCTTAGCGGGACAGTCCTCATATGGCTACACCTTC. Its translation is CASSLAGQSSYGYTF.

The genes are TRBV29-1 and TRBJ1-1; D call uncertain. The CDR3 consists of 12 residues. The V gene's germline CDR1 is SQVTM and CDR2 ANQGSEA. V lost 1 base and J 0 bases, leaving 3 bases between the germline ends. For the CDR3, the DNA is TGCAGCGTTGAAGGCCTGAACACTGAAGCTTTCTTT. Translating gives CSVEGLNTEAFF.

This chain joins TRBV18 and TRBJ2-7; D might be TRBD1 (6 bases). Germline lookup yields CDR1 KGHSH and CDR2 LQKENI. V lost 3 bases and J 5 bases, leaving 8 bases between the germline ends. The CDR3 loop spans 12 amino acids. The DNA of the CDR3 is TGTGCCAGCTCACCGGGACATGACGAGCAGTACTTC. Protein: CASSPGHDEQYF.

The V gene is TRBV18, the J gene TRBJ1-1; D is uncertain. Trimming took 6 bases from V and 0 from J, leaving 14 bases between them. The CDR3 runs 15 residues. Looked up from germline, CDR1 is KGHSH and CDR2 is LQKENI. The CDR3 nucleotides read TGTGCCAGCTCGCGAGGTGCGGCGTTGAACACTGAAGCTTTCTTT. Protein product: CASSRGAALNTEAFF.

The chain joins TRBV30 to TRBJ2-7, with 8 bases aligning to TRBD1. This CDR3 has 15 amino acids. V shed 1 base and J 5 bases; nucleotides not matched to a gene: 10. CDR1 and CDR2 from the germline V gene are GTSNPN and SVGIG (reference sequence). The chain's CDR3 is CAWSAKTTGVHEQYF. CDR3 in DNA: TGTGCCTGGAGTGCTAAGACGACAGGGGTACACGAGCAGTACTTC.

The V and J genes are TRBV6-1 and TRBJ2-7; 11 nucleotides line up with TRBD2. The germline V gene encodes CDR1 MNHNS and CDR2 SASEGT. The V segment lost 3 bases and the J segment 1 base; nucleotides outside the gene matches: 8. CDR3 length: 17 amino acids. The DNA of the CDR3 is TGTGCCAGCAGTGATAGGGAGTCTAGCGGGGGGTCCTACGAGCAGTACTTC. It encodes CASSDRESSGGSYEQYF.

The chain employs TRBV6-6 and TRBJ1-1; the D gene is possibly TRBD1 (6 bases). The CDR3 consists of 14 residues. Germline loops: CDR1 MNHNY, CDR2 SVGAGI (reference sequence). Trimming removed 8 bases at V and 6 bases at J, with 19 bases between. As DNA, the CDR3 is TGTGCCAGCCCACAGTCGGGGGGCGGATCTGAAGCTTTCTTT. This translates into CASPQSGGGSEAFF.

J is TRBJ1-5 and V is TRBV29-1, with a tentative D call TRBD1 (6 bases). Germline V gene sequence: CDR1 SQVTM, CDR2 ANQGSEA. The V end was cut by 2 bases, the J end by 4 bases, with 12 bases between. The CDR3 is 14 amino acids. CDR3 sequence: CSVETGQGNQPQHF. The CDR3 DNA reads as TGCAGCGTTGAAACGGGGCAGGGGAATCAGCCCCAGCATTTT.

The rearrangement joins TRBV11-2 to TRBJ1-3; no reliable D call. In germline, CDR1 is SGHAT, CDR2 FQNNGV. The CDR3 has 15 amino acids. Trimming took off 4 bases at V and 0 bases at J, with 10 bases between the two ends. The CDR3 protein is CASSSAGNSGNTIYF. CDR3 in DNA: TGTGCCAGCAGCTCCGCTGGAAACTCTGGAAACACCATATATTTT.

This clone was recorded only once. J is TRBJ2-7 and V is TRBV27; TRBD1 aligns across 8 bases. Germline lookup yields CDR1 MNHEY and CDR2 SMNVEV (reference sequence). V was pared by 5 bases and J by 3 bases, with 12 bases of the junction left unmatched. The CDR3 runs 16 residues. CDR3 amino acids: CASSITSGTGGYEQYF. In DNA form, the CDR3 reads TGTGCCAGCAGTATTACCTCCGGGACAGGCGGCTACGAGCAGTACTTC.

The chain carries TRBV4-1 and TRBJ2-7; possible D gene TRBD2, 6 bases. The CDR3 is 15 residues long. The germline V gene encodes CDR1 MGHRA and CDR2 YSYEKL. Trimming removed 4 bases from V and 1 base from J, with 14 bases in between. Here the CDR3 reads CASSPGWGDSYEQYF. The CDR3 coding sequence is TGCGCCAGCAGCCCAGGATGGGGGGATTCCTACGAGCAGTACTTC.

This clone was picked up a small number of times. The chain's CDR3 is CASSQALGLSYEQYF. The CDR3 DNA reads as TGCGCCAGCAGCCAAGCTCTAGGACTCTCCTACGAGCAGTACTTC. The rearrangement uses TRBV4-3 and TRBJ2-7, with D possibly TRBD2 on 5 matching bases. The germline gives CDR1 LGHNA, CDR2 YSLEER. V lost 1 base and J lost 0, with 10 bases in between. The CDR3 consists of 15 residues.

The chain links TRBV19 to TRBJ1-4; 7 bases fit TRBD1. This CDR3 contains 14 residues. CDR1 is LNHDA, CDR2 SQIVND, per germline (reference sequence). V shed 5 bases, J shed 8 bases, and the junction held 8 bases outside the gene matches. The CDR3 is CASSVRGRKEKLFF. In DNA, the CDR3 is TGTGCCAGTAGTGTAAGGGGGCGAAAGGAAAAACTGTTTTTT. Looking up the rest from reference TRBV19 and TRBJ1-4 gives the full variable domain: DGGITQSPKYLFRKEGQNVTLSCEQNLNHDAMYWYRQDPGQGLRLIYYSQIVNDFQKGDIAEGYSVSREKKESFPLTVTSAQKNPTAFYLCASSVRGRKEKLFFGSGTQLSVL.

This clone was seen only a few times. This CDR3 reads CASSLRSYTNTEAFF. The CDR3 nucleotides read TGCGCCAGCAGCTTGAGGTCGTATACTAACACTGAAGCTTTCTTT. The V gene is TRBV5-1, the J gene TRBJ1-1; D is unresolved. The CDR3 covers 15 residues. CDR1 SGHRS and CDR2 YFSETQ come from the germline V gene. V lost 1 base and J lost 2, with 12 bases in between.